This entry describes one T cell receptor (beta chain). This sample is part of a study of shared clonotypes between healthy human individuals. Study in general: Plates per donor: three CD4 naive, three CD4 memory, two CD8 naive, one CD8 memory.

Produced via immunoSEQ multiplex PCR; TCRdb's table is partial and in-frame only. This repertoire shows fewer than 2.5 million clones, over 85% found once; its top ten account for approximately 0.35%. The study drew its donors from healthy HIV-negative adults without recent acute infections or vaccinations. CDR1 is MDHEN and CDR2 is SYDVKM in the germline V gene. The CDR3 loop spans 14 amino acids. V lost 6 bases to trimming and J lost 5 bases; unmatched junction nucleotides: 7. Sequences were obtained from naive CD4+ T cells from PBMCs. As to subset: CD45RA+ positively selected. This clonotype was sampled from a man aged 18-30 years in good health. Some clones in this sample may be carry-over from other donors' samples. The chain is built from TRBV28 and TRBJ1-1; TRBD1 matches at 9 bases. The CDR3 loop is CASRPRQGGTEAFF. DNA for the CDR3: TGTGCCAGCAGGCCCAGACAGGGGGGAACTGAAGCTTTCTTT.